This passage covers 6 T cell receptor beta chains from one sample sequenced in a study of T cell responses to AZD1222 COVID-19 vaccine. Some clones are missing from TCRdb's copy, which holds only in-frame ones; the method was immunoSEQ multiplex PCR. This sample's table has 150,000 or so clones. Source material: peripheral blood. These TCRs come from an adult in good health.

The CDR3 region has the DNA TGTGCCAGCAGCTTGGCCTGGGGAAGTGGAAGCTACGAGCAGTACTTC. This codes for CASSLAWGSGSYEQYF. This rearrangement joins TRBV5-5 to TRBJ2-7; D gene unclear. Looked up from germline, CDR1 is SGHKS and CDR2 is YYEKEE (reference sequence). The CDR3 consists of 16 residues. V shed 0 bases and J shed 3 bases, with 16 bases lying between them.

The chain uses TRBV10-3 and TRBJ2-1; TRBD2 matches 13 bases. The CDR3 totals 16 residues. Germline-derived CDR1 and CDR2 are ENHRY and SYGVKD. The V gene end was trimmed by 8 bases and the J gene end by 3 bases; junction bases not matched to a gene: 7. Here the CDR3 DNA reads TGTGCCATCGGGGCAACTAGCGGGGGGGTCTACAATGAGCAGTTCTTC. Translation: CAIGATSGGVYNEQFF.

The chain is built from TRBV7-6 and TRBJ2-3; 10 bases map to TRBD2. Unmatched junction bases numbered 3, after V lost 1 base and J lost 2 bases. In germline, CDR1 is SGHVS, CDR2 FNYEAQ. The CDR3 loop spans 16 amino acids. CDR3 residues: CASSLGTSGTTDTQYF. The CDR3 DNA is TGTGCCAGCAGCTTAGGGACTAGCGGAACCACAGATACGCAGTATTTT.

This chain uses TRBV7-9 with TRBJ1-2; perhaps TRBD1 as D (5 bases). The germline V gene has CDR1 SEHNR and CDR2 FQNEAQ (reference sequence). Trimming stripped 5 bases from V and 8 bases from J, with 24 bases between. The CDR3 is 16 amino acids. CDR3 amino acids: CASSARNQGLEGGYTF. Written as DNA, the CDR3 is TGTGCCAGCAGCGCGAGAAATCAGGGACTAGAGGGGGGCTACACCTTC.

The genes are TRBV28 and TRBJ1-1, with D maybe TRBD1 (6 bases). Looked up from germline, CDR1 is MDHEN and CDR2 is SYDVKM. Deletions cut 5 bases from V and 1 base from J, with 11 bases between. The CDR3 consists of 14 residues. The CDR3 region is CASSTQQGNTEAFF. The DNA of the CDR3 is TGTGCCAGCAGTACACAACAGGGGAACACTGAAGCTTTCTTT.

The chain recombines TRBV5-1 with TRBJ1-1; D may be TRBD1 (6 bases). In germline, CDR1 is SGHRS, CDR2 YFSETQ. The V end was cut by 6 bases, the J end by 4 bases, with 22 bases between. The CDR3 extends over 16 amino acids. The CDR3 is CASTVGGAGKSTEAFF. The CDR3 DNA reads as TGCGCCAGCACCGTGGGGGGGGCAGGGAAGAGCACTGAAGCTTTCTTT.